This T cell receptor (beta chain) was sequenced during a study of OX40 agonist ivuxolimab in advanced cancers. The overall study: Patients were dosed intravenously with ivuxolimab at 0.01 to 10 mg/kg every 2 weeks. Aged 23 to 79 with a mean of roughly 63 years, they were almost 85% male.

The germline V and J ends were trimmed by 5 bases and 1 base, with 14 bases remaining between them. This CDR3 is 15 amino acids long. The germline gives CDR1 SNHLY, CDR2 FYNNEI. For this clone: The target antigen is unknown.

Study observations and caveats: At 0.1 to 3.0 mg/kg, CD4+ and CD8+ blood T cells expanded clonally by week 6. CD4+ T cells averaged fewer expanded clones than CD8+ T cells.

Profiled with immunoSEQ multiplex PCR; TCRdb holds only in-frame clones, not every one. Of approximately 69,000 clones listed, around four fifths are singletons. The source was CD4+ or CD8+ T cells sorted from blood, collected in a trial of the OX40 agonist ivuxolimab. The source of this sequence is an adult with an advanced solid tumor such as melanoma, head and neck, liver or kidney cancer. V is TRBV2 and J is TRBJ1-2; D uncertain. In DNA form, the CDR3 reads TGTGCCAGCAGTTTCTTGTCGGGGAATAACTATGGCTACACCTTC. Amino acid sequence: CASSFLSGNNYGYTF.